This T cell receptor (beta chain) was sequenced during a study of T cells in Graves' hyperthyroidism and ophthalmopathy. Study information: Initial diagnosis, before any treatment, was when peripheral blood was collected. Points from the study as a whole: Clonotypes that were expanded in thyroid above 0.001 mostly appeared in blood too. Median prediction lead before ophthalmopathy onset was six to eight months with the model.

The germline V gene encodes CDR1 DFQATT and CDR2 SNEGSKA (reference sequence). J was trimmed by 5 bases and V by 6 bases; bases with no gene match: 10. This CDR3 has 15 amino acids. Exclusion of patients followed from uncontrolled infection, other autoimmune disease, pregnancy or lactation. This clonotype was observed many times. Its antigen is still unknown. TCR beta CDR3 sequences were amplified from RNA transcripts. TCR CDR3 regions were first amplified by RT-PCR with HTBI primers. TCRdb ran MiXCR on the multiplex PCR reads and lists one entry per CDR3 protein. The sample has about 480,000 distinct CDR3 sequences, around 22% seen once.

The chain combines TRBV20-1 with TRBJ2-5; TRBD1 aligns across 12 bases. This TCR was recovered from a woman aged 25 to 45 with Graves' ophthalmopathy. Sequences were obtained from blood. The DNA of the CDR3 is TGCAGTGCGGAACCGGGACAGGGGGCAAGGGAGACCCAGTACTTC. Protein product: CSAEPGQGARETQYF.